Listed here are 27 T cell receptor beta chains from one sample, sequenced in a study of graft-versus-host responses after intestinal transplantation. These receptors have no known antigen. Method: immunoSEQ multiplex PCR; TCRdb's copy keeps in-frame clones and lacks some. The repertoire holds over 100,000 clones, with over 85% as singletons. The specimen comprised unstimulated CD4+ T cells sorted from spleen or lymph node cells, sampled before intestinal transplant. These receptors were taken from a human donor who received an intestinal transplant.

The chain employs TRBV6-1 and TRBJ1-2; the D is unclear. The CDR3 sequence is 12 residues long. In germline, CDR1 is MNHNS, CDR2 SASEGT. V was shortened by 11 bases and J by 3 bases, with 13 bases between the two germline ends. CDR3 bases: TGTGCCGGAAAGGACGGATACTATGGCTACACCTTC. Translating it yields CAGKDGYYGYTF.

The V call is TRBV30, the J call TRBJ2-7; TRBD1 aligns across 9 bases. The CDR3 extends over 13 amino acids. The germline gives CDR1 GTSNPN, CDR2 SVGIG (reference sequence). V trimming: 6 bases; J trimming: 2 bases; junction bases outside the gene matches: 5. DNA of the CDR3: TGTGCCTGTAACCGGGACAGGGCCTACGAGCAGTACTTC. It is translated as CACNRDRAYEQYF.

CDR3 protein: CASSISGFPKNTGELFF. In DNA form, the CDR3 reads TGTGCCAGTAGTATTTCGGGATTCCCGAAAAACACCGGGGAGCTGTTTTTT. The genes are TRBV19 and TRBJ2-2, with D perhaps TRBD2 (5 bases). This CDR3 is built from 17 residues. The V gene lost 3 bases and the J gene lost 2 bases, with 16 bases spanning the gap. Looked up from germline, CDR1 is LNHDA and CDR2 is SQIVND (reference sequence).

V gene TRBV10-1 combines with J gene TRBJ2-3; 8 bases line up with TRBD2. The CDR3 runs to 15 residues. Germline V gene sequence: CDR1 WNHNN, CDR2 SYGVQD (reference sequence). J gave up 4 bases and V 5 bases, and 8 bases lay outside the gene matches. Here the CDR3 reads CASSLSGSDADTQYF. The CDR3 DNA sequence: TGCGCCAGCAGTTTAAGCGGGAGTGATGCAGATACGCAGTATTTT.

This chain joins TRBV30 and TRBJ1-1; weak D call: TRBD1 (6 bases). V shed 0 bases and J shed 0 bases, with 11 bases lying between them. Germline-derived CDR1 and CDR2 are GTSNPN and SVGIG (reference sequence). The CDR3 is 15 amino acids. The CDR3 coding sequence is TGTGCCTGGAGTGTCGGGGGGCGGGTGAACACTGAAGCTTTCTTT. It specifies CAWSVGGRVNTEAFF. Complete variable domain (other parts from reference TRBV30 and TRBJ1-1): SQTIHQWPATLVQPVGSPLSLECTVEGTSNPNLYWYRQAAGRGLQLLFYSVGIGQISSEVPQNLSASRPQDRQFILSSKKLLLSDSGFYLCAWSVGGRVNTEAFFGQGTRLTVV.

The rearrangement uses TRBV2 and TRBJ2-3; perhaps TRBD1 as D (5 bases). V was clipped by 3 bases and J by 7 bases, with 17 bases between them. The CDR3 has 15 residues. Germline CDR1 reads SNHLY; CDR2 reads FYNNEI. CDR3 bases: TGTGCCAGCAGTGACCTAGGGGCCCTCCGATATACGCAGTATTTT. Translating gives CASSDLGALRYTQYF.

The V and J genes are TRBV5-6 and TRBJ1-2, with TRBD1 matching over 9 bases. CDR3 size: 17 residues. Per the germline V gene, CDR1 is SGHDT and CDR2 is YYEEEE. With 0 bases clipped from V and 0 bases from J, the junction kept 6 bases outside the gene matches. The chain's CDR3 is CASSLAYRGLANYGYTF. The CDR3 DNA sequence: TGTGCCAGCAGCTTGGCTTACAGGGGGCTTGCTAACTATGGCTACACCTTC.

This chain connects TRBV6-1 to TRBJ2-3; tentatively, D is TRBD1 or TRBD2 (5 bases each). Looked up from germline, CDR1 is MNHNS and CDR2 is SASEGT. The ends were cut back, 8 bases at V and 0 bases at J, with 15 bases in the middle. This CDR3 has 15 amino acids. CDR3 amino acids: CASLIGTASTDTQYF. The CDR3 DNA is TGTGCCAGCCTTATCGGGACGGCGAGCACAGATACGCAGTATTTT.

This sequence joins TRBV12-5 and TRBJ2-1; D assignment may be TRBD1 or TRBD2 (5 bases each). The CDR3 has 16 amino acids. Per germline, CDR1 LGHNT and CDR2 FRNRAP. With 2 bases removed from V and 4 bases from J, the gap between germline ends came to 15 bases. CDR3 region: CASGLSGWGQYNEQFF. The CDR3, as DNA: TGTGCTAGTGGTTTGTCGGGGTGGGGCCAGTACAATGAGCAGTTCTTC.

V usage is TRBV11-2 and J usage is TRBJ2-7; D unresolved. Germline V gene sequence: CDR1 SGHAT, CDR2 FQNNGV. V dropped 3 bases and J dropped 3 bases, with 6 bases sitting between them. This CDR3 is built from 12 residues. The CDR3 loop reads CASSFAYYEQYF. The CDR3 DNA reads as TGTGCCAGCAGCTTTGCTTACTACGAGCAGTACTTC.

This clone was observed a handful of times. This chain uses TRBV10-3 with TRBJ2-1; the D gene is possibly TRBD2 (6 bases). The V end lost 6 bases, the J end lost 5 bases, and 11 bases lay between the germline ends. Germline V gives CDR1 ENHRY, CDR2 SYGVKD. The CDR3 is 13 residues long. Here the CDR3 DNA reads TGTGCCATCAGCCCGACTAGGGACAATGAGCAGTTCTTC. This sequence encodes CAISPTRDNEQFF.

The chain employs TRBV7-8 and TRBJ2-1, with D perhaps matching TRBD1 (5 bases). Germline loops: CDR1 SGHVS, CDR2 FQNEAQ. Trimming pared 5 bases from V and 0 bases from J, leaving 14 bases between. The CDR3 is made up of 16 amino acids. The CDR3 nucleotides are TGTGCCAGCAGCGTCATGAACAGGAACTCCTACAATGAGCAGTTCTTC. Translation: CASSVMNRNSYNEQFF.

This chain links TRBV5-1 with TRBJ1-1; D unresolved. V gave up 6 bases and J gave up 4 bases, with 13 bases separating them. Germline V lookup: CDR1 SGHRS, CDR2 YFSETQ. This CDR3 region has 13 residues. The CDR3 sequence: CASNEAEGTEAFF. CDR3 nucleotides: TGCGCCAGCAATGAGGCGGAGGGCACTGAAGCTTTCTTT.

The gene calls are TRBV14 and TRBJ1-4; D call uncertain. The CDR3 covers 13 residues. CDR1 is SGHDN, CDR2 FVKESK, per germline. The V end was cut by 0 bases, the J end by 12 bases, with 11 bases between. The chain's CDR3 is CASSQEVRRELFF. CDR3 DNA sequence: TGTGCCAGCAGCCAAGAAGTACGGAGGGAACTGTTTTTT.

This rearrangement joins TRBV10-3 to TRBJ1-3, with D possibly being TRBD1 (6 bases). This CDR3 spans 13 amino acids. The germline V gene encodes CDR1 ENHRY and CDR2 SYGVKD. With 9 bases removed from V and 2 bases from J, the gap between germline ends came to 11 bases. CDR3 bases: TGTGCCATTAGGACAGCAGCTGGAAACACCATATATTTT. Its translation: CAIRTAAGNTIYF.

The chain couples TRBV30 to TRBJ1-2; perhaps TRBD1 as D (6 bases). CDR1 is GTSNPN and CDR2 is SVGIG in the germline V gene (reference sequence). The CDR3 runs 14 residues. Trimming stripped 2 bases from V and 11 bases from J, with 21 bases between. The CDR3 loop reads CAWSSQGFLAGYTF. CDR3 in DNA: TGTGCCTGGAGTTCGCAGGGGTTTCTGGCAGGTTACACCTTC.

The chain has TRBV6-1 and TRBJ1-1; tentative D call: TRBD1 (6 bases). Between the trimmed V and J ends, which lost 3 bases and 1 base, there was a span of 6 bases. The CDR3 runs 13 residues. Germline-derived CDR1 and CDR2 are MNHNS and SASEGT. CDR3 loop: CASSETGNTEAFF. The CDR3 DNA follows: TGTGCCAGCAGTGAGACAGGGAACACTGAAGCTTTCTTT.

The rearrangement links TRBV2 to TRBJ2-1; D is unresolved. The CDR3 runs 13 residues. Between the trimmed V and J ends, which lost 7 bases and 0 bases, there was a span of 7 bases. Germline CDR1 reads SNHLY; CDR2 reads FYNNEI. CDR3 coding DNA: TGTGCCAGCAAGACATACTCCTACAATGAGCAGTTCTTC. Translation gives CASKTYSYNEQFF.

This clone was seen once. This chain joins TRBV7-9 and TRBJ2-7; a weak D match, TRBD1 (5 bases). Germline V gene sequence: CDR1 SEHNR, CDR2 FQNEAQ (reference sequence). The ends were cut back, 0 bases at V and 7 bases at J, with 16 bases in the middle. There are 15 residues in the CDR3. CDR3 protein: CASSLAWEAKGEQYF. In DNA, the CDR3 is TGTGCCAGCAGCTTAGCGTGGGAAGCCAAGGGGGAGCAGTACTTC.

This clone came up once. V is TRBV27 and J is TRBJ1-2, with TRBD1 matching over 8 bases. The V gene's germline CDR1 is MNHEY and CDR2 SMNVEV (reference sequence). J gave up 4 bases and V 3 bases, and 4 bases lay outside the gene matches. CDR3 length: 14 residues. The CDR3 loop reads CASSFGDRTYGYTF. CDR3 nucleotides: TGTGCCAGCAGTTTTGGGGACAGGACCTATGGCTACACCTTC.

V gene TRBV11-2 combines with J gene TRBJ2-4; TRBD1 agrees at 8 bases. The CDR3 runs to 16 residues. V was pared by 0 bases and J by 1 base, with 2 bases of the junction left unmatched. The V gene's germline CDR1 is SGHAT and CDR2 FQNNGV. The CDR3 bases are TGTGCCAGCAGCTTAGAAGCAGGGGGCGCCAAAAACATTCAGTACTTC. This codes for CASSLEAGGAKNIQYF.

The rearrangement joins TRBV6-1 to TRBJ2-2; D is undetermined. Germline CDR1 MNHNS, CDR2 SASEGT. The CDR3 totals 13 residues. Trimming cost V 5 bases and J 2 bases, with 6 bases left between them. In nucleotides, the CDR3 is TGTGCCAGCAGTAACTTTAACACCGGGGAGCTGTTTTTT. It is translated as CASSNFNTGELFF.

The chain carries TRBV19 and TRBJ1-5; perhaps TRBD1 as D (6 bases). In germline, CDR1 is LNHDA, CDR2 SQIVND (reference sequence). V lost 5 bases and J lost 7, with 12 bases in between. The CDR3 is 13 residues long. The CDR3 spells CASSLRGEQPQHF. In DNA, the CDR3 is TGTGCCAGTAGTTTAAGGGGGGAACAGCCCCAGCATTTT.

The J gene is TRBJ2-7, the V gene TRBV19; D perhaps matches TRBD2 (5 bases). The CDR3 runs 15 residues. Trimming took off 6 bases at V and 0 bases at J, with 15 bases between the two ends. The germline V gene has CDR1 LNHDA and CDR2 SQIVND (reference sequence). As DNA, the CDR3 is TGTGCCAGTAGGATTAGCGCCCGGAACTCCTACGAGCAGTACTTC. It is translated as CASRISARNSYEQYF. Full variable domain (missing parts from reference TRBV19 and TRBJ2-7): DGGITQSPKYLFRKEGQNVTLSCEQNLNHDAMYWYRQDPGQGLRLIYYSQIVNDFQKGDIAEGYSVSREKKESFPLTVTSAQKNPTAFYLCASRISARNSYEQYFGPGTRLTVT.

The chain is built from TRBV27 and TRBJ1-5, with D possibly matching TRBD1 (5 bases). Trimming took 6 bases from V and 0 from J, leaving 12 bases between them. The CDR3 spans 15 residues. In germline, CDR1 is MNHEY, CDR2 SMNVEV (reference sequence). The CDR3 DNA reads TGTGCCAGCAGACCCCGTGACAGTAGCAATCAGCCCCAGCATTTT. This encodes CASRPRDSSNQPQHF.

The J gene is TRBJ2-1, the V gene TRBV14; weak D call: TRBD2 (6 bases). V lost 1 base to trimming and J lost 1 base, with 20 bases between them. Germline V gene sequence: CDR1 SGHDN, CDR2 FVKESK. This CDR3 is built from 19 residues. CDR3 residues: CASSQVSGWAGRSYNEQFF. CDR3 in DNA: TGTGCCAGCAGCCAAGTATCGGGTTGGGCGGGGCGATCCTACAATGAGCAGTTCTTC.

The CDR3 DNA sequence: TGTGCCAGCAGTTTGAGGACAGGGTATGAGCAGTTCTTC. Protein product: CASSLRTGYEQFF. V and J are TRBV27 and TRBJ2-1; TRBD1 aligns across 8 bases. V dropped 3 bases and J dropped 8; count of bases not matched to a gene: 3. The germline CDR1 and CDR2 sequences are MNHEY and SMNVEV (reference sequence). The CDR3 spans 13 residues.